Listed below are T cell receptor beta chains from one sample, sequenced in a study of blood T cells in healthy people across ages. TCRdb independently ran MiXCR on the 5' RACE reads; one entry per CDR3 protein. The table lists nearly 800,000 distinct CDR3 sequences, roughly 25% of them singletons. This sample also appeared in a second study, on T cells of mothers and their children.

The sequencing sample was made of blood. These receptors came from a boy between 10 and 17 years old in good health. CDR3s include the opening cysteine and the closing phenylalanine or tryptophan. D genes are given only for firm matches. A row's size may be missing; if present it is once, few, many or a size class.

V,J,D,size,CDR3,DNA
TRBV6-1,TRBJ2-7,TRBD1,few,CASTGQGLYYEQYF,TGTGCCAGCACTGGACAGGGGCTTTACTACGAGCAGTACTTC
TRBV5-1,TRBJ2-5,TRBD2,-,CASRPGLAAYQETQYF,TGCGCCAGCAGACCGGGACTAGCGGCGTACCAAGAGACCCAGTACTTC
TRBV12-3/TRBV12-4,TRBJ2-5,-,few,CASSPVPETQYF,TGTGCCAGCAGCCCTGTTCCAGAGACCCAGTACTTC
TRBV25-1,TRBJ2-1,-,-,CASKDRLYNLEFF,TGTGCCAGCAAGGACAGACTCTACAATTTGGAGTTCTTC
TRBV6-5,TRBJ1-3,-,-,CATRGAGGGTIYF,TGTGCCACCCGTGGAGCGGGGGGCGGCACCATATATTTT
TRBV13,TRBJ2-1,-,-,CASSFSSTPYNEQFF,TGTGCCAGCAGCTTTAGTTCTACCCCCTACAATGAGCAGTTCTTC
TRBV18,TRBJ2-4,-,-,CASSPYGADLAKNIQYF,TGTGCCAGCTCACCCTACGGGGCAGATCTAGCCAAAAACATTCAGTACTTC
TRBV6-1,TRBJ1-2,-,few,CASSPTTGTLNGYTF,TGTGCCAGCAGTCCGACGACAGGAACCCTAAATGGCTACACCTTC
TRBV6-5,TRBJ2-3,-,-,CASSYGSGSGPDTQYF,TGTGCCAGCAGTTACGGGAGCGGTAGTGGTCCAGATACGCAGTATTTT
TRBV2,TRBJ1-2,-,-,CASSDPGGPGGYTF,TGTGCCAGCAGTGATCCTGGGGGACCTGGTGGCTACACCTTC
TRBV5-4,TRBJ2-7,-,-,CASSLWPSDEQYF,TGTGCCAGCAGCTTGTGGCCGAGCGACGAGCAGTACTTC
TRBV5-5,TRBJ2-3,-,-,CASSLEDYHTDTQYF,TGTGCCAGCAGCTTGGAAGACTACCACACAGATACGCAGTATTTT
TRBV20-1,TRBJ2-5,-,few,CSASVGIWQETQYF,TGCAGTGCTAGCGTGGGGATTTGGCAGGAGACCCAGTACTTC
TRBV25-1,TRBJ2-2,TRBD2,few,CASSESSGHAGELFF,TGTGCCAGCAGTGAATCTAGCGGACACGCCGGGGAGCTGTTTTTT
TRBV7-2,TRBJ1-6,TRBD1,-,CASSKQGSASPLHF,TGTGCCAGCAGTAAACAGGGGAGCGCTTCACCCCTCCACTTT
TRBV7-2,TRBJ2-5,-,-,CASSLGGSTSTQYF,TGTGCCAGCAGCTTAGGGGGGTCGACTTCGACCCAGTACTTC
TRBV3-1,TRBJ2-3,-,-,CASSQDYGTDTQYF,TGTGCCAGCAGCCAAGATTACGGCACAGATACGCAGTATTTT
TRBV7-9,TRBJ1-1,TRBD1,-,CASSLQGQRLFF,TGTGCCAGCAGCTTACAGGGACAGAGACTTTTCTTT
TRBV24-1,TRBJ2-3,-,few,CATRESSGTDTQYF,TGTGCCACCAGGGAGTCATCCGGGACAGATACGCAGTATTTT
TRBV11-2,TRBJ2-5,TRBD2,many,CASTRAGGPIETQYF,TGTGCCAGCACCCGAGCGGGAGGGCCCATAGAGACCCAGTACTTC
TRBV4-1,TRBJ2-7,TRBD2,few,CASSRTSGEMNEQYF,TGCGCCAGCAGCCGGACTAGCGGGGAGATGAACGAGCAGTACTTC
TRBV18,TRBJ1-4,-,few,CASSSGITNEKLFF,TGTGCCAGCTCCTCGGGAATAACTAATGAAAAACTGTTTTTT
TRBV5-5,TRBJ2-1,-,-,CASSPGTHGNNEQFF,TGTGCCAGCAGCCCCGGGACCCACGGGAACAATGAGCAGTTCTTC
TRBV7-2,TRBJ2-5,-,-,CASSSPEAEQYF,TGTGCCAGCAGCTCCCCCGAGGCGGAGCAGTACTTC